These T cell receptor beta chains were read from a single sample in a study of blood T cell repertoires in COVID-19. TCRdb keeps only in-frame clones here, not all; method: immunoSEQ multiplex PCR. The sample lists about 47,000 clones, about four fifths occurring once. Sequenced: peripheral blood. All receptors derive from a man in his 70s with active COVID-19. CDR3s include the opening cysteine and the closing phenylalanine or tryptophan. Fields, in order: D gene, V gene, clone size, J gene, CDR3 DNA, CDR3 protein. The D gene is left open where the match is weak. Clone size is given for some rows only: seen once, a few or many times, or a class if the clone is expanded.

>TRBD1|TRBV5-1|-|TRBJ2-3
TGCGCCAGCAGCTCTACCGGGACAGGGACAGATACGCAGTATTTT
CASSSTGTGTDTQYF
>-|TRBV4-3|-|TRBJ1-3
TGCGCCAGCAGCCAAGATCTCTCTGGAAACACCATATATTTT
CASSQDLSGNTIYF
>-|TRBV30|-|TRBJ1-5
TGTGCCTGGAGTGTTACAGGATACAATCAGCCCCAGCATTTT
CAWSVTGYNQPQHF
>TRBD1|TRBV27|-|TRBJ2-3
TGTGCCAGCAGTTGGGCGGGGACAGGGTTTCATACGCAGTATTTT
CASSWAGTGFHTQYF
>TRBD2|TRBV3-1/TRBV3-2|-|TRBJ2-7
TGTGCCAGCAGCCAAGGTGTCCTAGCGGGGTACGAGCAGTACTTC
CASSQGVLAGYEQYF
>-|TRBV7-9|-|TRBJ2-3
TGTGCCAGCAGCGCCGGACACCAGACAGATACGCAGTATTTT
CASSAGHQTDTQYF
>-|TRBV7-8|-|TRBJ1-6
TGTGCCAGCAGCCCGGGGGGGGATTCACCCCTCCACTTT
CASSPGGDSPLHF
>TRBD1|TRBV5-6|-|TRBJ1-6
TGTGCCAGCAGCAAGACAGGGAACTCCTATAATTCACCCCTCCACTTT
CASSKTGNSYNSPLHF
>-|TRBV15|-|TRBJ1-5
TGTGCCACCAGCAGTGGTCGGAGTCTTACTAGCAATCAGCCCCAGCATTTT
CATSSGRSLTSNQPQHF
>-|TRBV7-5|-|TRBJ2-2
TGTGTCAGAAGCCCTCCTGGGACTAGCGGGGGGAGCACGAACACCGGGGAGCTGTTTTTT
CVRSPPGTSGGSTNTGELFF
>TRBD1|TRBV18|-|TRBJ1-2
TGTGCCAGCTCACCGGCCATTCCTTCAACAGGGGGTAGAGACTATGGCTACACCTTC
CASSPAIPSTGGRDYGYTF
>-|TRBV18|-|TRBJ1-5
TGTGCCAGCTCACCGGCAGGGCAGGACCAGCCCCAGCATTTT
CASSPAGQDQPQHF
>-|TRBV18|-|TRBJ2-7
TGTGCCAGCTCACCACTCAGAGGGTCCTACGAGCAGTACTTC
CASSPLRGSYEQYF
>-|TRBV19|-|TRBJ2-2
TGTGCCAGTAGCCACGGGGGTAACACCGGGGAGCTGTTTTTT
CASSHGGNTGELFF
>TRBD2|TRBV11-2|-|TRBJ2-5
TGTGCCAGCAGCGGGTTAGTCCGAGTCCTAGCGGGGGTCCCTGCCCAGTACTTC
CASSGLVRVLAGVPAQYF
>-|TRBV14|-|TRBJ2-5
TGTGCCAGCAGCCCCGGGGAGACCCAGTACTTC
CASSPGETQYF
>-|TRBV6-5|-|TRBJ1-5
TGTGCCAGCAGTCAACAGGGCGGTCAGCCCCAGCATTTT
CASSQQGGQPQHF
>-|TRBV11-1|-|TRBJ2-7
TGTGCCAGCAGCTCAGCCTACGAGCAGTACTTC
CASSSAYEQYF
>TRBD2|TRBV5-1|-|TRBJ2-5
TGCGCCAGCAGCAGGGGACTAGCCGAGACCCAGTACTTC
CASSRGLAETQYF
>TRBD1|TRBV11-1|-|TRBJ2-7
TGTGCCAGCAGCTTTGCGGGACAGGGGTCCTACGAGCAGTACTTC
CASSFAGQGSYEQYF
>-|TRBV14|-|TRBJ2-7
TGTGCCAGCAGCCAAGCTCGGTGGGAGCAGTACTTC
CASSQARWEQYF
>-|TRBV28|-|TRBJ1-2
TGTGCCAGCAGTTGGGACATATATAACTATGGCTACACCTTC
CASSWDIYNYGYTF
>TRBD2|TRBV5-6|-|TRBJ2-1
TGTGCCAGCACCTTTCCGGGACTAGCCAATGAGCAGTTCTTC
CASTFPGLANEQFF
>TRBD1|TRBV7-9|few|TRBJ1-1
TGTGCCAGCAGCTTCGGACAGGTAGAAGCTTTCTTT
CASSFGQVEAFF
>TRBD2|TRBV10-3|-|TRBJ2-5
TGTGCCATCAGGCTAGCGGGGGAAGAGACCCAGTACTTC
CAIRLAGEETQYF
>-|TRBV5-1|-|TRBJ2-1
TGCGCCAGCAATGGACAGAGCTCCTACAATGAGCAGTTCTTC
CASNGQSSYNEQFF
>-|TRBV5-5|-|TRBJ1-1
TGTGCCAGCAGCTTGGTCGTCGGCAGGCCGATAGGGAACACTGAAGCTTTCTTT
CASSLVVGRPIGNTEAFF
>-|TRBV7-2|-|TRBJ2-5
TGTGCCAGCGGGGGGACGGCACAAGAGACCCAGTACTTC
CASGGTAQETQYF
>-|TRBV24-1|once|TRBJ2-3
TGTGCCACCAGTGATGGGGCCCGGGCCAACACAGATACGCAGTATTTT
CATSDGARANTDTQYF
>-|TRBV7-9|once|TRBJ1-3
TGTGCCAGCAGCCTCAGGGCACAGACTGGAAACACCATATATTTT
CASSLRAQTGNTIYF
>TRBD2|TRBV7-3|-|TRBJ2-1
TGTGCCAGCAGCTTATTACGCGGGGGGGGGAATGAGCAGTTCTTC
CASSLLRGGGNEQFF
>-|TRBV11-2|-|TRBJ2-7
TGTGCCAGCAGTTTTGGGTCGGGGAGGCACGAGCAGTACTTC
CASSFGSGRHEQYF
>TRBD2|TRBV6-4|-|TRBJ2-5
TGTGCCAGCAGCCGTAGCGGGGGACCCCAAGAGACCCAGTACTTC
CASSRSGGPQETQYF
>-|TRBV18|-|TRBJ1-5
TGTGCCAGCTCACGCGGACAGAACAATCAGCCCCAGCATTTT
CASSRGQNNQPQHF
>-|TRBV4-2|-|TRBJ1-4
TGTGCCAGCAGCCAAGATAGTTCAACTAATGAAAAACTGTTTTTT
CASSQDSSTNEKLFF
>TRBD1|TRBV19|-|TRBJ1-2
TGTGCCAGTAGCAAGACAGGGTTCGACTATGGCTACACCTTC
CASSKTGFDYGYTF
>-|TRBV5-8|-|TRBJ2-2
TGTGCCAGCAGCGCAGGGGGACTTTGGGGCACCGGGGAGCTGTTTTTT
CASSAGGLWGTGELFF
>-|TRBV13|-|TRBJ1-4
TGTGCCAGCCTTTCCTGGAGGACCGATGAAAAACTGTTTTTT
CASLSWRTDEKLFF
>-|TRBV5-1|-|TRBJ1-2
TGCGCCAGCAGCTTCGAGGGAGGAGAGGGCTACACCTTC
CASSFEGGEGYTF
>TRBD1|TRBV28|-|TRBJ2-5
TGTGCCAGCAGTTTTGGGGACAGGGTGGAGACCCAGTACTTC
CASSFGDRVETQYF